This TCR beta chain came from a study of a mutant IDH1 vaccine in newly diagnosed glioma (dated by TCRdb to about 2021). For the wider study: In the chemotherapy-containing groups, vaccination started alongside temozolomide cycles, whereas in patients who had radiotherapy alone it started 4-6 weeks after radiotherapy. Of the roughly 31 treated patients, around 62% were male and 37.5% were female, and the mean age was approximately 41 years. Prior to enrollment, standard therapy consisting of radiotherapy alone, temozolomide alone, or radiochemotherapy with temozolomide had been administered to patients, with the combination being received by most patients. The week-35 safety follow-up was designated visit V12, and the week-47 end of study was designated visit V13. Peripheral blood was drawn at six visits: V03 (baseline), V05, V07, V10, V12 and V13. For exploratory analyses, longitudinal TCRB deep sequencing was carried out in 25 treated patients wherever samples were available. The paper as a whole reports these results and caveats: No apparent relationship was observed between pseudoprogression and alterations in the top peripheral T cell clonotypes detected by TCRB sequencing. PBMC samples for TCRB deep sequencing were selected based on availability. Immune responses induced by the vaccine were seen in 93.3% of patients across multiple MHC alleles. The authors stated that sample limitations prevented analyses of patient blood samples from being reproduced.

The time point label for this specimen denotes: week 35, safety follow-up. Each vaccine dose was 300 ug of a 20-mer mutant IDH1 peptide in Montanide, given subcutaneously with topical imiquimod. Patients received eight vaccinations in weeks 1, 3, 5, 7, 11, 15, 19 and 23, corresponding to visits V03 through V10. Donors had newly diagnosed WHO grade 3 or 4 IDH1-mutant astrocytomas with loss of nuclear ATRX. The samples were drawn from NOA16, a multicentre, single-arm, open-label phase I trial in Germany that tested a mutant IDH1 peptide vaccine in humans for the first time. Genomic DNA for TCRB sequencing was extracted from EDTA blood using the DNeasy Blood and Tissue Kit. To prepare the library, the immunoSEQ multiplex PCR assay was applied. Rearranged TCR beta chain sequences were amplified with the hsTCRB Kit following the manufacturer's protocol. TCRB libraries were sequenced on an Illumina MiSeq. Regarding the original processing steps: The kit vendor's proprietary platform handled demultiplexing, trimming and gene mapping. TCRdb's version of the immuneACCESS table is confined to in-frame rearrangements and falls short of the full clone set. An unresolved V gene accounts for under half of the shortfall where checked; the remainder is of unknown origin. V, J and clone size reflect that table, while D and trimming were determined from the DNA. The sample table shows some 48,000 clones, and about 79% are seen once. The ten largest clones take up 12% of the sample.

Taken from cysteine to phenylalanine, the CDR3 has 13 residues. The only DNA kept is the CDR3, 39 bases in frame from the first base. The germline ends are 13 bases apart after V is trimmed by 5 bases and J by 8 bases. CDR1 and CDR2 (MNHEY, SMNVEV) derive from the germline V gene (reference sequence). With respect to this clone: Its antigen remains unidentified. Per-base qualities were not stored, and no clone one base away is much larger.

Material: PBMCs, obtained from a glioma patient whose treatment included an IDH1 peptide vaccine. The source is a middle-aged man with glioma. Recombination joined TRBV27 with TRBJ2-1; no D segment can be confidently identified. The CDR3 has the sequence CASSIRRMDEQFF. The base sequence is TGTGCCAGCAGTATCCGACGTATGGATGAGCAGTTCTTC.